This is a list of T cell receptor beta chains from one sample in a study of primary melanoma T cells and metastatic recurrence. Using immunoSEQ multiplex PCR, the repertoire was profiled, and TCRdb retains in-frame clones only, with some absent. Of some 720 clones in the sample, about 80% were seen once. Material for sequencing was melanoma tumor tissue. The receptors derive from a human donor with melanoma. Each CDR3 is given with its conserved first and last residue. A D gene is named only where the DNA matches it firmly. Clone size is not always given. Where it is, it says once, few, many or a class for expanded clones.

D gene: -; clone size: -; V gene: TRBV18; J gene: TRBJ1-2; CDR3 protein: CASSPPDRGSLYGYTF; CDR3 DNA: TGTGCCAGCTCACCCCCGGACAGAGGGTCCCTCTATGGCTACACCTTC
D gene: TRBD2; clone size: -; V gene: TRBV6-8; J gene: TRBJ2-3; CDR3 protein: CASSYHTTSGGRDTQYF; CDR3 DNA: TGTGCCAGCAGTTATCACACGACTAGCGGGGGTAGGGATACGCAGTATTTT
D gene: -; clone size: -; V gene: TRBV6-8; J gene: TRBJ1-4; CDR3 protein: CASSSRSYNEKLFF; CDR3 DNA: TGTGCCAGCAGTTCCAGGTCCTATAATGAAAAACTGTTTTTT
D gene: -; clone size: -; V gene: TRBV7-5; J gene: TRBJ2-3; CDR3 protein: CASSLGTSGGSTDTQYF; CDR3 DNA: TGTGCCAGCAGCTTAGGGACTAGCGGGGGGAGCACAGATACGCAGTATTTT
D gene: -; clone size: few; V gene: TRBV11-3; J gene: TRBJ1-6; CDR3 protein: CASSSYRDYNSPLHF; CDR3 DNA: TGTGCCAGCAGCTCTTACAGGGACTATAATTCACCCCTCCACTTT
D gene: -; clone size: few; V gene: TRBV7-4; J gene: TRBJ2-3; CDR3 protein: CASSPTDGPGADTQYF; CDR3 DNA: TGTGCCAGCAGCCCCACCGACGGGCCGGGGGCAGATACGCAGTATTTT
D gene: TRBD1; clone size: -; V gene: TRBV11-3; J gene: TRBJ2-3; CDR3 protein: CASSSWTGRTDTQYF; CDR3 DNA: TGTGCCAGCAGCTCTTGGACAGGACGCACAGATACGCAGTATTTT
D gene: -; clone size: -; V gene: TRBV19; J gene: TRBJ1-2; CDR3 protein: CASWDFYGYTF; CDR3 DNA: TGTGCCAGCTGGGATTTCTATGGCTACACCTTC
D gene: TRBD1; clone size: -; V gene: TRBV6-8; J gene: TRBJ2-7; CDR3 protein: CVSSVGQGAYEQYF; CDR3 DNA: TGTGTCAGCAGTGTGGGACAGGGGGCCTACGAGCAGTACTTC
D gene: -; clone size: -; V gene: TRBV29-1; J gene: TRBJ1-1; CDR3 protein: CSVEDWNTEAFF; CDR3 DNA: TGCAGCGTTGAAGACTGGAACACTGAAGCTTTCTTT
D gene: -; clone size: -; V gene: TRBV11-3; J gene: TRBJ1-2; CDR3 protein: CASSPMAAFDYGYTF; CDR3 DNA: TGTGCCAGCAGCCCGATGGCTGCATTCGACTATGGCTACACCTTC
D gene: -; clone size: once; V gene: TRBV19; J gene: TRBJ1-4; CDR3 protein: CASQTGEATNEKLFF; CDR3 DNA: TGTGCCAGTCAGACGGGGGAGGCGACTAATGAAAAACTGTTTTTT
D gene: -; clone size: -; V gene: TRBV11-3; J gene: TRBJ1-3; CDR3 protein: CASRRDSDGNTIYF; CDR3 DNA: TGTGCCAGCAGACGAGACAGCGATGGAAACACCATATATTTT
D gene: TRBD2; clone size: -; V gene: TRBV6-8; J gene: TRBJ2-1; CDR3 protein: CASSPRGEGLADNEQFF; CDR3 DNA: TGTGCCAGCAGTCCCAGAGGAGAGGGACTAGCGGACAATGAGCAGTTCTTC
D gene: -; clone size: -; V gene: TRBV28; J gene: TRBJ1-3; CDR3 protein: CASSLVSGTGNTIYF; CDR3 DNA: TGTGCCAGCAGTTTAGTGTCTGGGACTGGAAACACCATATATTTT
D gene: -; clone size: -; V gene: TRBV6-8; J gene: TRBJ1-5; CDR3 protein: CASSPAGVSNQPQHF; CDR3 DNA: TGTGCCAGCAGTCCAGCGGGAGTTAGCAATCAGCCCCAGCATTTT
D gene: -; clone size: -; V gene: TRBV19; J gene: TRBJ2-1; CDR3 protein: CASSSTGAGEQFF; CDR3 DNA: TGTGCCAGTAGTAGTACCGGGGCAGGGGAGCAGTTCTTC
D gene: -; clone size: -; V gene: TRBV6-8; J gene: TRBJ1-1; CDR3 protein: CASLGGLTGTEAFF; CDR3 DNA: TGTGCCAGCTTGGGGGGATTAACGGGAACTGAAGCTTTCTTT
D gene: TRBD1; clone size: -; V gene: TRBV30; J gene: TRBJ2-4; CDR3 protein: CAWSTGQGDIQYF; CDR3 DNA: TGTGCCTGGAGCACGGGACAGGGAGACATTCAGTACTTC
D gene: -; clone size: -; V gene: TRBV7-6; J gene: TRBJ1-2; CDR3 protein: CASSLVPGQNYGYTF; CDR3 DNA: TGTGCCAGCAGCTTAGTGCCCGGACAGAACTATGGCTACACCTTC
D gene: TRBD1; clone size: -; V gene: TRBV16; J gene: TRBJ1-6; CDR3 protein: CASSPLTGGESPLHF; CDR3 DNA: TGTGCCAGCAGCCCCTTGACAGGGGGGGAATCACCCCTCCACTTT
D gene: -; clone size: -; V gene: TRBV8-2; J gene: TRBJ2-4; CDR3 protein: CASNFSGMAKNIQYF; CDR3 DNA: TGTGCCAGCAATTTTAGCGGGATGGCCAAAAACATTCAGTACTTC
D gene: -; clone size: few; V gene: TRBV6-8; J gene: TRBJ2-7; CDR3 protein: CASSLQGRGSREQYF; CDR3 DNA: TGTGCCAGCAGTCTCCAGGGTAGGGGCTCTCGGGAGCAGTACTTC
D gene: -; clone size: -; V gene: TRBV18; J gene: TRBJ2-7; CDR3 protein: CASSPSPGLEQYF; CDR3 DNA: TGTGCCAGCTCACCATCCCCTGGGCTCGAGCAGTACTTC
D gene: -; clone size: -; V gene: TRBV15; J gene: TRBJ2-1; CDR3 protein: CATSRDIASRNEQFF; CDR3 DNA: TGTGCCACCAGCAGAGATATCGCTAGCAGGAATGAGCAGTTCTTC
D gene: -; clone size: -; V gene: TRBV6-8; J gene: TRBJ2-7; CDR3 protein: CASRPRGGNYEQYF; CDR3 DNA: TGTGCCAGCAGGCCCAGGGGAGGGAACTACGAGCAGTACTTC
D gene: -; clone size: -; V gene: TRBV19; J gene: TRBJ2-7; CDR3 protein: CASGRLSSYEQYF; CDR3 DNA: TGTGCCAGTGGCAGGTTGAGCTCCTACGAGCAGTACTTC
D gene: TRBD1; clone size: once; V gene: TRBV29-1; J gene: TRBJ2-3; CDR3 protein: CSVNSGGAGDTQYF; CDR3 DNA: TGCAGCGTTAACTCAGGGGGCGCGGGAGATACGCAGTATTTT
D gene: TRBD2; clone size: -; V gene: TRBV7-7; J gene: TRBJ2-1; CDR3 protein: CASSLHSGGAYNEQFF; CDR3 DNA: TGTGCCAGCAGCTTACACAGCGGGGGGGCCTACAATGAGCAGTTCTTC
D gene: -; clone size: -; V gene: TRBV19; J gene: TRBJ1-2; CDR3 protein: CASRNGGAYGYTF; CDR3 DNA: TGTGCCAGTAGAAACGGGGGAGCCTATGGCTACACCTTC
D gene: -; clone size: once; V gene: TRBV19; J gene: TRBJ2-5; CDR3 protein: CASSISPGVAAETQYF; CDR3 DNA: TGTGCCAGTAGTATATCCCCCGGAGTAGCGGCAGAGACCCAGTACTTC